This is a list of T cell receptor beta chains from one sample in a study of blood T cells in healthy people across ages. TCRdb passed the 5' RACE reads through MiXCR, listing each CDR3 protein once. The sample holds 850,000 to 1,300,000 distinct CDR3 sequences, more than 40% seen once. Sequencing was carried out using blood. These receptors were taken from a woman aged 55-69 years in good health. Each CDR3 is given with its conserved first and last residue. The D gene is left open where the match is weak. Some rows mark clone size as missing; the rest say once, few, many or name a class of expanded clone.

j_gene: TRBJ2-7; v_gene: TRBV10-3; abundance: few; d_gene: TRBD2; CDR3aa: CAISDLAGGPDEQYF; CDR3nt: TGTGCCATCAGTGACCTAGCGGGAGGGCCCGACGAGCAGTACTTC
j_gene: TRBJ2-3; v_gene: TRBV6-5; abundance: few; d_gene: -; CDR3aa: CASSLGQGLAQYF; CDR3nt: TGTGCCAGCAGTTTGGGGCAGGGTTTAGCGCAGTATTTT
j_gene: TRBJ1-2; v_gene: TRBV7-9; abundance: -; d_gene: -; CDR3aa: CASSFRIGDLGYTF; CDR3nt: TGTGCCAGCAGTTTTAGAATTGGGGATTTGGGCTACACCTTC
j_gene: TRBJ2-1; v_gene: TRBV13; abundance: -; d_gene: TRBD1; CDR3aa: CASSYGTGDNEQFF; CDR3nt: TGTGCCAGCAGCTACGGGACAGGAGACAATGAGCAGTTCTTC
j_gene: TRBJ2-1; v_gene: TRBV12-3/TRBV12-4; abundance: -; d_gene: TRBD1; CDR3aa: CASSIQGPSYNEQFF; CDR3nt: TGTGCCAGCAGCATACAGGGGCCCTCCTACAATGAGCAGTTCTTC
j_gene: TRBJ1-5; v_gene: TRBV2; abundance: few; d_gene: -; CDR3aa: CASSARGRGSNQPQHF; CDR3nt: TGTGCCAGCAGCGCAAGGGGGAGGGGGAGCAATCAGCCCCAGCATTTT
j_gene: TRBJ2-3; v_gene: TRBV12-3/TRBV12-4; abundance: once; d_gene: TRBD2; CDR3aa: CASSLPLGREGTDAQYF; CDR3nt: TGTGCCAGCAGTCTACCTTTAGGGCGGGAGGGCACAGATGCGCAGTATTTT
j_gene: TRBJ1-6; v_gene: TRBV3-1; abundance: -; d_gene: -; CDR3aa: CASSQDARSPLHF; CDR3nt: TGTGCCAGCAGCCAAGATGCCCGGTCACCCCTCCACTTT
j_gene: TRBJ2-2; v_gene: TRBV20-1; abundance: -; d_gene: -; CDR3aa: CSARQDGENTGELFF; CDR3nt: TGCAGTGCTAGACAGGACGGAGAAAACACCGGGGAGCTGTTTTTT
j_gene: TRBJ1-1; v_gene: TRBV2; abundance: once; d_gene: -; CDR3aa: CASRERGNTEAFF; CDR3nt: TGTGCCAGCAGGGAAAGAGGGAACACTGAAGCTTTCTTT
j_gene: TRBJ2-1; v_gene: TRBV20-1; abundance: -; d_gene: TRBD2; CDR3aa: CSASGGRARNEQFF; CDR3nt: TGCAGTGCTTCAGGCGGGAGGGCCAGGAATGAGCAGTTCTTC
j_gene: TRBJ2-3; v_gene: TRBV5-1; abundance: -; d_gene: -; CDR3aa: CASSLELGAGTDTQYF; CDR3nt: TGCGCCAGCAGCTTGGAATTGGGGGCCGGCACAGATACGCAGTATTTT
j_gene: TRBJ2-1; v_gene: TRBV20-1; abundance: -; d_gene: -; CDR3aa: CSAREQFSNEQFF; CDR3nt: TGCAGTGCTAGAGAACAGTTTTCTAATGAGCAGTTCTTC
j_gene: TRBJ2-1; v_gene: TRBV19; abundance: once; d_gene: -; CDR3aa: CASSPTSGEYSYNEQFF; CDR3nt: TGTGCCAGTAGTCCAACCTCAGGGGAATACTCCTACAATGAGCAGTTCTTC
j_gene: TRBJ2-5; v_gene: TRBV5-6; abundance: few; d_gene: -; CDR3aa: CATRPQGRETQYF; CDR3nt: TGTGCCACCCGACCCCAGGGAAGAGAGACCCAGTACTTC
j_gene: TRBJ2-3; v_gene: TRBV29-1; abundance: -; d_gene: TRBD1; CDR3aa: CSVEGTGRSDTRYF; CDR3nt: TGCAGCGTTGAGGGGACAGGGCGATCGGATACGCGGTATTTT
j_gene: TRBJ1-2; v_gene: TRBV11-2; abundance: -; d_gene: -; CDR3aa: CASSLEARADYGYTF; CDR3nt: TGTGCCAGCAGCTTAGAGGCCAGGGCGGACTATGGCTACACCTTC
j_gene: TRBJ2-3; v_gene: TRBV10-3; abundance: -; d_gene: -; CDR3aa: CANGASTDTQYF; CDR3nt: TGTGCCAACGGGGCTAGCACAGATACGCAGTATTTT
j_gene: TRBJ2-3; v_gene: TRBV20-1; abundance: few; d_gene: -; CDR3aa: CSAISRGIDNTDTQYF; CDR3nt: TGCAGTGCTATTTCTAGGGGTATCGACAACACAGATACGCAGTATTTT
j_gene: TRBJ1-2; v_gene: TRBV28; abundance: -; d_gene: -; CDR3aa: CASSITGYYGYTF; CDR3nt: TGTGCCAGCAGTATTACAGGGTACTATGGCTACACCTTC
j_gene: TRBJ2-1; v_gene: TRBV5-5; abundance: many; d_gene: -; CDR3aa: CASSFLVGDHNEQFF; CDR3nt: TGTGCCAGCAGCTTCCTCGTGGGGGACCACAATGAGCAGTTCTTC
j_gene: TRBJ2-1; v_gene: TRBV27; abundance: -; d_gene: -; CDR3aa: CATGTPYNEQFF; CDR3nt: TGTGCCACTGGGACTCCTTACAATGAGCAGTTCTTC
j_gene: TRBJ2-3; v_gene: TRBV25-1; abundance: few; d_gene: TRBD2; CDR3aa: CASSPLLTSGSTDTQYF; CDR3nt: TGTGCCAGCAGTCCCCTCTTGACTAGCGGCTCCACAGATACGCAGTATTTT
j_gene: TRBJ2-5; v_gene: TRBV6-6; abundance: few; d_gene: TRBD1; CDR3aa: CASSYGGQQETQYF; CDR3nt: TGTGCCAGCAGTTACGGGGGACAGCAAGAGACCCAGTACTTC
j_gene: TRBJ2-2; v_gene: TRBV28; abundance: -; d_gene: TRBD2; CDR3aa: CASSLLTSGSGTGELFF; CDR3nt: TGTGCCAGCAGTTTACTGACTAGCGGGAGTGGGACCGGGGAGCTGTTTTTT
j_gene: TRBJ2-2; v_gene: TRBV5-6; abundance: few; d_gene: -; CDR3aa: CASSLDTGRYTGELFF; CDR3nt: TGTGCCAGCAGCTTGGATACGGGGAGGTACACCGGGGAGCTGTTTTTT
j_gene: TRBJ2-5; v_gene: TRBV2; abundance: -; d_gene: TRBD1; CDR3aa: CASSPDRVSRETQYF; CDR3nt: TGTGCCAGCAGCCCGGACAGGGTATCCCGAGAGACCCAGTACTTC
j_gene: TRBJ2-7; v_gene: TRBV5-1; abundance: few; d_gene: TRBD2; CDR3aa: CASRWTSGYEQYF; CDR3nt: TGCGCCAGCAGATGGACTAGCGGGTACGAGCAGTACTTC
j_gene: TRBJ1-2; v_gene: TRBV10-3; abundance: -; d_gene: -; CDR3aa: CAISELTAYGYTF; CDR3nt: TGTGCCATCAGTGAGTTGACGGCGTATGGCTACACCTTC
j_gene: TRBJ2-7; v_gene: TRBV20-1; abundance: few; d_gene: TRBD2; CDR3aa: CSASLAGRSYEQYF; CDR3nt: TGCAGTGCGAGTTTAGCGGGACGCTCCTACGAGCAGTACTTC
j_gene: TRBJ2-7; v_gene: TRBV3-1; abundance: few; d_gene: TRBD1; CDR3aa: CASSQEVPGQASYEQYF; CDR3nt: TGTGCCAGCAGCCAAGAAGTTCCGGGACAGGCCTCCTACGAGCAGTACTTC
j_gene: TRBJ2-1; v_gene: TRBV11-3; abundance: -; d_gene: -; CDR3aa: CASSLVSGSGNEQFF; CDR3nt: TGTGCCAGCAGCTTAGTTAGTGGGAGCGGCAATGAGCAGTTCTTC
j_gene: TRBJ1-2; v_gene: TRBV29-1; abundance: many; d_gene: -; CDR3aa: CSVDSWGGGRSGYTF; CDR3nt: TGCAGCGTTGATTCGTGGGGAGGGGGGAGAAGTGGCTACACCTTC
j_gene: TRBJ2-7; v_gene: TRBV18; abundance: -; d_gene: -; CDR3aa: CASSPVMGYEQYF; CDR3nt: TGTGCCAGCTCACCAGTAATGGGATACGAGCAGTACTTC
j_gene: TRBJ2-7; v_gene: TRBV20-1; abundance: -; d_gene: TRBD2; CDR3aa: CSASPRLAGVLGDEQYF; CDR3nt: TGCAGTGCTAGTCCTAGACTAGCGGGAGTTCTGGGGGATGAGCAGTACTTC
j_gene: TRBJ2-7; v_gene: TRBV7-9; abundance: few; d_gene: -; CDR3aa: CASSPHRGTSTGSNEQYF; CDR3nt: TGTGCCAGCAGCCCCCACCGGGGAACCTCGACAGGATCCAACGAGCAGTACTTC
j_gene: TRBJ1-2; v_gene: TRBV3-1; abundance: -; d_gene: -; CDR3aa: CTSSQDRTYGYTF; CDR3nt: TGTACCAGCAGCCAAGATCGTACCTATGGCTACACCTTC
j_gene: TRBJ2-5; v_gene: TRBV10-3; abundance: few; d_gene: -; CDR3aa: CAISESRTAQETQYF; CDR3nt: TGTGCCATCAGTGAGTCTAGGACAGCCCAAGAGACCCAGTACTTC
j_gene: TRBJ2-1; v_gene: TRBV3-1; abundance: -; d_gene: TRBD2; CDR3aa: CASSQDAAGGPYNEQFF; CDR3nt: TGTGCCAGCAGCCAAGATGCAGCGGGAGGCCCATACAATGAGCAGTTCTTC
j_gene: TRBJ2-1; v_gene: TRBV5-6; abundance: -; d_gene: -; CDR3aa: CASSPTGHSYNEQFF; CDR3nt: TGTGCCAGCAGCCCCACGGGACACTCATACAATGAGCAGTTCTTC
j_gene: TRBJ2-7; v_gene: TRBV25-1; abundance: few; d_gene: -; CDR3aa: CASSEWQGAYEQYF; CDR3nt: TGTGCCAGCAGTGAATGGCAAGGGGCCTACGAGCAGTACTTC
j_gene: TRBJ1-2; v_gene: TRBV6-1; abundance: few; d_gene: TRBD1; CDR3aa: CASSEGQGDGYTF; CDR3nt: TGTGCCAGCAGTGAGGGACAGGGAGACGGCTACACCTTC
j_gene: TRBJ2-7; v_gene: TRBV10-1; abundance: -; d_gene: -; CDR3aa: CASKDRAKPTVYEQYF; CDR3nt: TGCGCCAGCAAGGACAGAGCCAAACCAACAGTCTACGAGCAGTACTTC
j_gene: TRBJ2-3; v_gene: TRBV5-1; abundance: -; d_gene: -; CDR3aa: CASSLREPHTDTQYF; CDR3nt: TGCGCCAGCAGCTTGCGGGAGCCCCACACAGATACGCAGTATTTT